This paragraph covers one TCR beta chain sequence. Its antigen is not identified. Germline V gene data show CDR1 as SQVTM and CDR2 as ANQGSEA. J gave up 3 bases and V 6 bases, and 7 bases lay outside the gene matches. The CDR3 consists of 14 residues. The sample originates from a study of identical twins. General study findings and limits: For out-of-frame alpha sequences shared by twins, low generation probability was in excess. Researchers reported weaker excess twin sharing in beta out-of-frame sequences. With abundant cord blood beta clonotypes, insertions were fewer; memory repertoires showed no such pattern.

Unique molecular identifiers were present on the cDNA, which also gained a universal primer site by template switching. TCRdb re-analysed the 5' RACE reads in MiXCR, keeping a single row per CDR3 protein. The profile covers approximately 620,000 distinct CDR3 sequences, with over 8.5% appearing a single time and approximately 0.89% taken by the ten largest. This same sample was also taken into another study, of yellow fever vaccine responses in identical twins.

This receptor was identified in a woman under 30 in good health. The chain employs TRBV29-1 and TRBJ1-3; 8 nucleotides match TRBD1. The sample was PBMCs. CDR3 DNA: TGCAGCGTGGCCACGGGACAGGTTGGAAACACCATATATTTT. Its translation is CSVATGQVGNTIYF.